A single sample gave rise to the 21 T cell receptor beta chains below, sequenced in a study of OX40 agonist ivuxolimab in advanced cancers. Repertoires were generated with immunoSEQ multiplex PCR, while TCRdb's copy carries only in-frame clones and drops some. The table records around 75,000 clones, roughly 90% of them present only once. The specimen was CD4+ or CD8+ T cells sorted from blood, collected in a trial of the OX40 agonist ivuxolimab. The source is an adult with an advanced solid tumor such as melanoma, head and neck, liver or kidney cancer.

V is TRBV5-1 and J is TRBJ2-3, with D unclear. CDR3 size: 14 residues. The germline V and J ends were trimmed by 0 bases and 0 bases, with 5 bases remaining between them. The germline V gene encodes CDR1 SGHRS and CDR2 YFSETQ. The CDR3 region is CASSLELSTDTQYF. The CDR3 nucleotides read TGCGCCAGCAGCTTGGAGCTGAGCACAGATACGCAGTATTTT. The complete variable domain, with remaining parts taken from reference TRBV5-1 and TRBJ2-3, reads KAGVTQTPRYLIKTRGQQVTLSCSPISGHRSVSWYQQTPGQGLQFLFEYFSETQRNKGNFPGRFSGRQFSNSRSEMNVSTLELGDSALYLCASSLELSTDTQYFGPGTRLTVL.

Details on this clone: The junction does not match germline at one end; this may be a read error. J is TRBJ2-3 and V is TRBV7-9; perhaps TRBD2 as D (5 bases). The CDR3 totals 16 residues. CDR1 and CDR2 (germline): SEHNR, FQNEAQ (reference sequence). CDR3 amino acids: CASTSFRGRSTDMQYF. The CDR3 region has the DNA TGTGCCAGCACCTCTTTTCGGGGTAGGAGCACAGATATGCAGTATTTT.

Of note for this clone: At one end, the junction sequence differs from germline, possibly due to a read error. The same CDR3 also results from other DNA sequences found in this sample. The chain employs TRBV7-8 and TRBJ1-6, with 9 nucleotides matching TRBD1. The CDR3 loop spans 15 amino acids. Germline assignment: CDR1 SGHVS and CDR2 FQNEAQ. CDR3 bases: TGCGCCAGCAGCTTAGTTAGCACAGGGGGCTCACCCCTCCACTTT. Amino acid sequence: CASSLVSTGGSPLHF.

This clone was detected only once. The gene calls are TRBV5-1 and TRBJ2-7, with 7 bases matching TRBD1. After removal of 6 bases from V and 4 bases from J, the junction contained 4 bases not matched to a gene. Germline V gene lookup returns CDR1 SGHRS and CDR2 YFSETQ. This CDR3 spans 12 amino acids. CDR3 loop: CASTGTEYEQYF. The CDR3 coding sequence is TGCGCCAGCACAGGGACAGAGTACGAGCAGTACTTC.

This chain links TRBV29-1 with TRBJ2-5; 13 positions agree with TRBD2. The length of the CDR3 is 15 residues. Germline lookup yields CDR1 SQVTM and CDR2 ANQGSEA. V lost 6 bases, J lost 4 bases, and 8 bases stayed unmatched. The CDR3: CSVVGTSGNRETQYF. The DNA for the CDR3 is TGCAGCGTGGTCGGGACTAGCGGGAACAGAGAGACCCAGTACTTC.

The chain recombines TRBV6-5 with TRBJ2-7; unclear D gene. Trimming left V 8 bases short and J 3 bases short, with 8 bases between. The CDR3 covers 11 residues. The germline V gene has CDR1 MNHEY and CDR2 SVGAGI. The CDR3 coding sequence is TGTGCCAGCTTCAGAAACTACGAGCAGTACTTC. Translation gives CASFRNYEQYF.

This clone is a singleton in its sample. J is TRBJ2-3 and V is TRBV5-1, with a weak D call TRBD1 (6 bases). The CDR3 has 14 residues. Trimming removed 4 bases from V and 2 bases from J, with 11 bases in between. Germline lookup yields CDR1 SGHRS and CDR2 YFSETQ. The CDR3 DNA reads as TGCGCCAGCAGCCAGGACAGATACACAGATACGCAGTATTTT. Amino acids: CASSQDRYTDTQYF.

This chain links TRBV4-1 with TRBJ1-1; 8 bases are shared with TRBD1. Germline CDR1 and CDR2: MGHRA and YSYEKL. This CDR3 has 16 residues. Unmatched junction bases numbered 11, after V lost 6 bases and J lost 2 bases. The chain's CDR3 is CASRPAGTGANTEAFF. The CDR3 region has the DNA TGCGCCAGCAGACCTGCCGGGACAGGAGCTAACACTGAAGCTTTCTTT.

The V and J genes are TRBV28 and TRBJ2-1, with D maybe TRBD1 (5 bases). Trimming removed 5 bases at V and 2 bases at J, with 19 bases between. This CDR3 spans 17 amino acids. Germline V gives CDR1 MDHEN, CDR2 SYDVKM. The CDR3 is CASSPTSGKPAYNEQFF. In DNA form, the CDR3 reads TGTGCCAGCAGTCCTACTTCAGGGAAACCAGCCTACAATGAGCAGTTCTTC.

This clone turned up a few times. The chain uses TRBV7-3 and TRBJ2-5; D unresolved. V was pared by 0 bases and J by 1 base, with 3 bases between. The V gene's germline CDR1 is SGHTA and CDR2 FQGTGA. The CDR3 is 13 amino acids. The CDR3 spells CASSLTVQETQYF. The DNA for the CDR3 is TGTGCCAGCAGCTTAACAGTCCAAGAGACCCAGTACTTC.

This chain joins TRBV19 and TRBJ2-1; TRBD2 is a possible D gene (6 bases). The CDR3 is 12 amino acids. V lost 4 bases, J lost 9 bases, and 10 bases lay in between. Per the germline V gene, CDR1 is LNHDA and CDR2 is SQIVND (reference sequence). The CDR3 sequence is CASSTRGSEQFF. The CDR3 nucleotides are TGTGCCAGTAGTACGCGGGGAAGTGAGCAGTTCTTC.

CDR3 DNA sequence: TGTGCCAGCAGCTTAACGGGGGGCTTACACAATGAGCAGTTCTTC. It encodes CASSLTGGLHNEQFF. This chain connects TRBV7-3 to TRBJ2-1; possibly TRBD1 or TRBD2 for D (6 bases each). The germline V gene has CDR1 SGHTA and CDR2 FQGTGA. Trimming took off 0 bases at V and 5 bases at J, with 11 bases between the two ends. The CDR3 extends over 15 amino acids.

To note about this clone: The conserved closing phenylalanine or tryptophan is absent in this CDR3, likely reflecting a read error. The chain employs TRBV5-4 and TRBJ1-2; no clear D gene. The CDR3 totals 15 residues. V dropped 5 bases and J dropped 2 bases, with 16 bases sitting between them. CDR1 and CDR2 from the germline V gene are SGHNT and YYREEE (reference sequence). The CDR3 DNA reads TGTGCCAGCAGTCCCCGAGGTTCGGGAAACTATGGCTACACCCTC. The encoded protein is CASSPRGSGNYGYTL.

V and J are TRBV5-4 and TRBJ2-1, with unresolved D. This CDR3 spans 16 amino acids. Germline CDR1 reads SGHNT; CDR2 reads YYREEE (reference sequence). The V gene lost 3 bases and the J gene lost 5 bases, with 18 bases spanning the gap. CDR3 in amino acids: CASSSPGWSGNNEQFF. The CDR3 coding sequence is TGTGCCAGCAGCTCTCCGGGTTGGTCGGGTAACAATGAGCAGTTCTTC. The full variable domain, with the rest looked up from reference TRBV5-4 and TRBJ2-1, is ETGVTQSPTHLIKTRGQQVTLRCSSQSGHNTVSWYQQALGQGPQFIFQYYREEENGRGNFPPRFSGLQFPNYSSELNVNALELDDSALYLCASSSPGWSGNNEQFFGPGTRLTVL.

The V and J genes are TRBV5-5 and TRBJ1-2; D is uncertain. The CDR3 sequence is 13 residues long. Germline V lookup: CDR1 SGHKS, CDR2 YYEKEE (reference sequence). Trimming left V 0 bases short and J 8 bases short, with 11 bases between. CDR3 nucleotides: TGTGCCAGCAGCTTGGCGAGGGAGTACGGCTACACCTTC. Its protein product is CASSLAREYGYTF.

This chain uses TRBV5-1 with TRBJ1-2; no clear D. V lost 7 bases and J 1 base, leaving 20 bases between the germline ends. Per germline, CDR1 SGHRS and CDR2 YFSETQ. The CDR3 extends over 16 amino acids. CDR3 protein: CASVLGILSLNYGYTF. The CDR3 DNA follows: TGCGCCAGCGTACTGGGGATCCTATCCCTTAACTATGGCTACACCTTC.

This chain joins TRBV5-1 and TRBJ2-5; the D gene is possibly TRBD1 (5 bases). Per germline, CDR1 SGHRS and CDR2 YFSETQ. This CDR3 is built from 13 residues. Trimming removed 3 bases from V and 9 bases from J, with 15 bases in between. CDR3 region: CASSSTPLGPQYF. CDR3 coding DNA: TGCGCCAGCAGCTCAACACCACTGGGGCCCCAGTACTTC.

In its sample, this clone was seen once. The gene calls are TRBV6-6 and TRBJ2-7, with a possible D match to TRBD2 (6 bases). CDR3 size: 11 residues. V lost 5 bases and J 9 bases, leaving 11 bases between the germline ends. Germline V gene sequence: CDR1 MNHNY, CDR2 SVGAGI (reference sequence). The DNA for the CDR3 is TGTGCCAGCAGTGGGGGGACTCGGCAGTACTTC. Translation gives CASSGGTRQYF.

The chain joins TRBV5-6 to TRBJ1-1; D gene uncertain. With 2 bases removed from V and 5 bases from J, the gap between germline ends came to 19 bases. The CDR3 contains 16 residues. Germline-derived CDR1 and CDR2 are SGHDT and YYEEEE. CDR3 region: CASSFVFKGIRTEAFF. CDR3 sequence (DNA): TGTGCCAGCAGCTTCGTCTTTAAGGGTATTAGAACTGAAGCTTTCTTT.

The gene calls are TRBV5-1 and TRBJ2-7; 13 nucleotides align to TRBD2. V lost 1 base and J lost 2; bases outside the gene matches: 0. The CDR3 is 15 amino acids. Germline CDR1 SGHRS, CDR2 YFSETQ. The CDR3 DNA is TGCGCCAGCAGCTTGACTAGCGGGAGGGCCTACGAGCAGTACTTC. Its translation is CASSLTSGRAYEQYF.

This sequence joins TRBV18 and TRBJ1-2, with D possibly TRBD1 on 5 matching bases. Trimming removed 3 bases at V and 8 bases at J, with 19 bases between. Germline loops: CDR1 KGHSH, CDR2 LQKENI. The CDR3 runs to 15 residues. The CDR3 loop is CASSPRDGGLVGYTF. As DNA, the CDR3 is TGTGCCAGCTCACCCCGGGACGGCGGCCTTGTAGGCTACACCTTC.